One and the same sample provided the 2 T cell receptor beta chains below, sequenced in a study of blood T cell repertoires in COVID-19. Sequencing used immunoSEQ multiplex PCR; TCRdb keeps in-frame clones, though not all of them. Seen here are some 120,000 clones, about 87% observed once, and the top ten hold about 3.6%. Sequenced input: peripheral blood. Every receptor here comes from a woman aged 55-69 years with acute or convalescent COVID-19.

The CDR3 region has the DNA TGTGCCAGCAGGAGCTCCTACGAGCAGTACGTC. Its protein is CASRSSYEQYV. V gene TRBV28 combines with J gene TRBJ2-7; D gene ambiguous. V lost 6 bases to trimming and J lost 0 bases, with 3 bases between them. Germline CDR1 MDHEN, CDR2 SYDVKM. The CDR3 covers 11 residues.

The chain joins TRBV5-4 to TRBJ1-4; 10 bases match TRBD1. The length of the CDR3 is 14 residues. Germline assignment: CDR1 SGHNT and CDR2 YYREEE (reference sequence). Germline trimming cut 4 bases from V and 8 bases from J; bases unmatched to any gene: 5. CDR3 residues: CASSETGGAEKLFF. Here the CDR3 DNA reads TGTGCCAGCAGCGAGACAGGGGGCGCGGAAAAACTGTTTTTT.